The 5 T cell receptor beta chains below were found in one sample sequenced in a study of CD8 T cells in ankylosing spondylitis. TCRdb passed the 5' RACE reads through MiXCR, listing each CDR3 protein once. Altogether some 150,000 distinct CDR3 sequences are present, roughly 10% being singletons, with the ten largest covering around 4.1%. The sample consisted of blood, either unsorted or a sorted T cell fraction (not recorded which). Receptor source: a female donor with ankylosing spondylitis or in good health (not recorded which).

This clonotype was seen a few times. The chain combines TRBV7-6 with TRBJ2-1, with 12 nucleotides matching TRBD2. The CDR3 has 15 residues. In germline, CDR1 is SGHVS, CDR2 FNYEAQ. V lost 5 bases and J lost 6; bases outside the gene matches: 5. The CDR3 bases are TGTGCCAGCAGCGTAAGACTAGCGGGAGTCAATGAGCAGTTCTTC. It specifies CASSVRLAGVNEQFF.

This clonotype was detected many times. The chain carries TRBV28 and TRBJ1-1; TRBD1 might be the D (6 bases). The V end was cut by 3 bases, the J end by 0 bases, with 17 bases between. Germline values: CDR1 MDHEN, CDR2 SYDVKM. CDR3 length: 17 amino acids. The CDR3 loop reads CASSFPDSRIMNTEAFF. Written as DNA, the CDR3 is TGTGCCAGCAGTTTCCCGGACAGCAGAATAATGAACACTGAAGCTTTCTTT.

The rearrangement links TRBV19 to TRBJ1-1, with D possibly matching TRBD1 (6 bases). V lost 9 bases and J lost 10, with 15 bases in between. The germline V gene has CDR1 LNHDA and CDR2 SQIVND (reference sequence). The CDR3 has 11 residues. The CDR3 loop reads CASTGHPGAFF. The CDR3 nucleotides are TGTGCCAGCACAGGGCACCCTGGAGCTTTCTTT.

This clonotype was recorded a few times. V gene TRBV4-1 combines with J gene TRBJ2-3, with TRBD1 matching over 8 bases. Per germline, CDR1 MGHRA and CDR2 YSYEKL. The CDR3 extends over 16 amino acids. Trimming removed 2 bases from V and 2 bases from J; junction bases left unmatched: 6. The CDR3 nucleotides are TGCGCCAGCAGCCAATATCAGGGGGCCGTCACAGATACGCAGTATTTT. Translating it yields CASSQYQGAVTDTQYF.

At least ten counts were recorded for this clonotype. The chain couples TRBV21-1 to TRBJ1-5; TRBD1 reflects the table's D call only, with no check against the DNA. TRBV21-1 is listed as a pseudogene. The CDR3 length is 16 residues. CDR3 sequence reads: CASRGTGGPVYQPQHF. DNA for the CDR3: TGTGCCAGCAGGGGGACAGGGGGCCCTGTTTATCAGCCCCAGCATTTT.